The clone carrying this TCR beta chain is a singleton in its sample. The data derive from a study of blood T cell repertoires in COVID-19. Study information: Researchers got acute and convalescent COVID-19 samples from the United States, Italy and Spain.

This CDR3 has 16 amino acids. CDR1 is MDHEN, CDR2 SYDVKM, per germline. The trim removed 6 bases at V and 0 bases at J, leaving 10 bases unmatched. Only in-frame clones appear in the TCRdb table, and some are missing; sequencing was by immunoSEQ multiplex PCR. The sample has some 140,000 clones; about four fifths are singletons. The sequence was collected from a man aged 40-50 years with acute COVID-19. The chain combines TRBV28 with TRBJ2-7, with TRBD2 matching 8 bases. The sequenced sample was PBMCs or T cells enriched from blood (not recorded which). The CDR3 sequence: CASSHGSGSSSYEQYF. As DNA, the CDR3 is TGTGCCAGCAGCCACGGGAGCGGGAGCAGCTCCTACGAGCAGTACTTC.